In its sample, the clone carrying this T cell receptor beta chain was seen a few times. Its antigen is currently unknown. The CDR3 totals 14 residues. V shed 4 bases and J shed 3 bases, with 9 bases lying between them. CDR1 and CDR2 from the germline V gene are MRHNA and SNTAGT. The sample originates from a study of OX40 agonist ivuxolimab in advanced cancers. On the study more broadly: A partial response was reached by three patients: one with hepatocellular carcinoma and two with cutaneous melanoma. Study results and limitations: Normalized T-cell clonal expansion was also low in a subset of nonresponders.

Assay used: immunoSEQ multiplex PCR; TCRdb lists only in-frame clones, some missing. The data contain fewer than 65,000 clones, about 89% of them singletons. The source material was CD4+ or CD8+ T cells sorted from blood, sampled in a trial of the OX40 agonist ivuxolimab. The chain uses TRBV6-4 and TRBJ2-2; D is unresolved. The sequence was collected from an adult with an advanced solid tumor such as melanoma, head and neck, liver or kidney cancer. The CDR3: CASSAHPYTGELFF. For the CDR3, the DNA is TGTGCCAGCAGTGCTCATCCATACACCGGGGAGCTGTTTTTT.